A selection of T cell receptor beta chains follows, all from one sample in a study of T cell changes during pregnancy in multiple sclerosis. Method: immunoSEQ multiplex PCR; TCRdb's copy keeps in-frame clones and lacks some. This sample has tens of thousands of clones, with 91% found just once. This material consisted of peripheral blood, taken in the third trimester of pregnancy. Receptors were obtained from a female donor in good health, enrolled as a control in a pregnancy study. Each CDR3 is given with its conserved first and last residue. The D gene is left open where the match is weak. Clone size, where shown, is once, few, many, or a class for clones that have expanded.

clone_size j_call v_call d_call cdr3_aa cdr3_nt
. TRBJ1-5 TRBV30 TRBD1 CAWSGTGDGQPQHF TGTGCCTGGAGTGGGACAGGGGATGGGCAGCCCCAGCATTTT
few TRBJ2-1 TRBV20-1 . CSARGGDEQFF TGCAGTGCTAGGGGGGGTGATGAGCAGTTCTTC
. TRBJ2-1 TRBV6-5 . CASSYSTVDYYNEQFF TGTGCCAGCAGTTACTCAACCGTGGACTACTACAATGAGCAGTTCTTC
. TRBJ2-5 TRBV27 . CASSSFNFRGRSPQETQYF TGTGCCAGCAGTTCATTCAATTTCAGGGGTCGTAGTCCTCAAGAGACCCAGTACTTC
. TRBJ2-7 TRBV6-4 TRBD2 CATANLSGGDEQYF TGTGCCACCGCAAACCTTAGCGGGGGGGACGAGCAGTACTTC
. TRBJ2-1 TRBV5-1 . CASSLAGGDNEQFF TGCGCCAGCAGCTTGGCGGGCGGGGACAATGAGCAGTTCTTC
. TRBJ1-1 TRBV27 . CASSIKQGFEAFF TGTGCCAGCAGTATAAAACAGGGATTTGAAGCTTTCTTT
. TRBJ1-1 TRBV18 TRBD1 CASSTLDREGTEAFF TGTGCCAGCTCAACTTTGGACAGGGAGGGCACTGAAGCTTTCTTT
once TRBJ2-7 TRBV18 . CASSPPGSYEQYF TGTGCCAGCTCACCCCCAGGCAGCTACGAGCAGTACTTC
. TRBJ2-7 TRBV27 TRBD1 CASSSGQGALYEQYF TGTGCCAGCAGTTCCGGACAGGGGGCTCTCTACGAGCAGTACTTC
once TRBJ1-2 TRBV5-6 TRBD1 CASSFPRGPLYGYTF TGTGCCAGCAGCTTCCCTAGGGGGCCCCTCTATGGCTACACCTTC
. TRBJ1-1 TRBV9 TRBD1 CASSVADTGAEAFF TGTGCCAGCAGCGTAGCTGATACAGGGGCTGAAGCTTTCTTT
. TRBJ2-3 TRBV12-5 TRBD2 CASGLVLRGGTDTQYF TGTGCTAGTGGTTTGGTACTACGGGGGGGCACAGATACGCAGTATTTT
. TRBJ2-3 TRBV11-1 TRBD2 CASSLDGSGTAGDTQYF TGTGCCAGCAGCTTAGATGGTAGCGGGACTGCGGGAGATACGCAGTATTTT
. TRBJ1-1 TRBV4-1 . CASSQDTGPDTEAFF TGCGCCAGCAGCCAAGATACAGGGCCAGACACTGAAGCTTTCTTT
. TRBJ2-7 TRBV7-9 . CASSVERSSYEQYF TGTGCCAGCAGTGTGGAGCGGAGCTCCTACGAGCAGTACTTC
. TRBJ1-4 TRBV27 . CASSTTGTSTNEKLFF TGTGCCAGCAGTACCACCGGGACATCAACTAATGAAAAACTGTTTTTT
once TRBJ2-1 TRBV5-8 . CASSRLWGAASGNEQFF TGTGCCAGCAGCCGATTGTGGGGGGCGGCTAGCGGCAATGAGCAGTTCTTC
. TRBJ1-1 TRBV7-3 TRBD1 CASSLGTGRTEAFF TGTGCCAGCAGCCTAGGGACAGGGAGGACTGAAGCTTTCTTT
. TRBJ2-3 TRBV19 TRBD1 CASSITPLGQPSTDTQYF TGTGCCAGTAGTATTACACCCCTGGGACAGCCTAGCACAGATACGCAGTATTTT
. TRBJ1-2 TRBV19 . CAGTGPGRYGYTF TGTGCCGGAACAGGCCCGGGTAGATATGGCTACACCTTC
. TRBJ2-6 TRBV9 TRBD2 CASSAGGPGANVLTF TGTGCCAGCAGCGCGGGGGGGCCTGGGGCCAACGTCCTGACTTTC
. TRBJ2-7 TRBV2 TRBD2 CASMTSGDSYEQYF TGTGCCAGCATGACTAGCGGGGACTCCTACGAGCAGTACTTC
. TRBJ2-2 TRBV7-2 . CASSLSPRAGNTGELFF TGTGCCAGCAGCTTATCACCGCGGGCGGGGAACACCGGGGAGCTGTTTTTT
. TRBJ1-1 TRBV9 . CASSSERVTEAFF TGTGCCAGCAGCTCCGAGAGGGTCACTGAAGCTTTCTTT
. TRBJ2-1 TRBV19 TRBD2 CASSIYTRGGGGVYNEQFF TGTGCCAGTAGTATTTATACAAGGGGCGGGGGGGGTGTCTACAATGAGCAGTTCTTC
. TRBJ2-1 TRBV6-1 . CASSLNSRYEQFF TGTGCCAGCAGTCTTAATAGTCGCTATGAGCAGTTCTTC
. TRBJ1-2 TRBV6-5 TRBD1 CASVGGTYGYTF TGTGCCAGCGTAGGGGGCACCTATGGCTACACCTTC
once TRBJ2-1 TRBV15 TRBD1 CATSRGQGVAYNEQFF TGTGCCACCAGCAGGGGACAGGGTGTAGCCTACAATGAGCAGTTCTTC
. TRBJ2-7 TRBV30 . CAWRGTSYEQYF TGTGCCTGGAGGGGGACATCTTACGAGCAGTACTTC
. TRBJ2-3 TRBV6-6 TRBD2 CASRHGTSGGTDTQYF TGTGCCAGCAGGCATGGGACTAGCGGTGGCACAGATACGCAGTATTTT
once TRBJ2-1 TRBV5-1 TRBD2 CASSRTSDSYNEQFF TGCGCCAGCAGCAGGACTAGCGACTCCTACAATGAGCAGTTCTTC
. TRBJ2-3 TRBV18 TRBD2 CASSPRSGSTDTQYF TGTGCCAGCTCACCGCGTAGCGGGAGCACAGATACGCAGTATTTT
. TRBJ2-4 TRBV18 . CASSLMDSLKNIQYF TGTGCCAGCTCACTTATGGACTCCCTCAAAAACATTCAGTACTTC
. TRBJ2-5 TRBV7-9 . CASSLAGRETQYF TGTGCCAGCAGCTTAGCGGGGAGGGAGACCCAGTACTTC
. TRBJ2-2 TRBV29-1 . CSAQGGEPNTGELFF TGCAGCGCTCAAGGAGGAGAGCCCAACACCGGGGAGCTGTTTTTT
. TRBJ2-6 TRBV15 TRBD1 CATSRWGQSGANVLTF TGTGCCACCAGCCGGTGGGGACAGTCTGGGGCCAACGTCCTGACTTTC
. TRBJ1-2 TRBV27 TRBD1 CASSSPGQGTYGYTF TGTGCCAGCAGTTCACCGGGACAGGGTACCTATGGCTACACCTTC
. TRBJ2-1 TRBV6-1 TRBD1 CASTGRGPRNEQFF TGTGCCAGCACGGGAAGGGGGCCCAGGAATGAGCAGTTCTTC
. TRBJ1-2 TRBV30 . CAWLPGFTYGYTF TGTGCCTGGCTACCGGGATTTACATATGGCTACACCTTC
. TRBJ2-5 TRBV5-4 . CASSPGEAQETQYF TGTGCCAGCAGCCCCGGGGAGGCCCAAGAGACCCAGTACTTC
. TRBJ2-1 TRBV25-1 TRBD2 CASSSSSGAFTEQFF TGTGCCAGCAGTTCGTCTAGCGGGGCCTTCACTGAGCAGTTCTTC
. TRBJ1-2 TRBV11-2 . CASSLDFRDGLYGYTF TGTGCCAGCAGCTTAGACTTCCGGGACGGACTATATGGCTACACCTTC
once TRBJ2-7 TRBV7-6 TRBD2 CASSPHGLAGGYEQYF TGTGCCAGCAGCCCACATGGACTAGCGGGGGGATACGAGCAGTACTTC
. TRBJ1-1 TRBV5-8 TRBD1 CASSLGTGDTEAFF TGTGCCAGCAGCTTGGGGACAGGGGACACTGAAGCTTTCTTT
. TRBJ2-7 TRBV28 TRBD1 CASSHHPGQGYEQYF TGTGCCAGCAGTCACCACCCGGGACAGGGTTACGAGCAGTACTTC
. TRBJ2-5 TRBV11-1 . CASSLGGGGTQYF TGTGCCAGCAGCTTAGGAGGGGGGGGTACCCAGTACTTC